The clone carrying this TCR beta chain turned up a few times. This sample stems from a study of tumor-infiltrating lymphocytes in primary liver carcinoma. Germline DNA was extracted too, while blood RNA derived from unsorted whole blood. A primer in the constant region served to generate TCR beta cDNA from approximately 460 ng of total RNA. Nested multiplex PCR, run for three rounds with slightly modified ARM-PCR, yielded TCR beta libraries. Each of the first two PCR rounds ran nine to ten cycles with TRBV1-TRBV30 forward and C-beta reverse primers. One entry per CDR3 protein, called by TCRdb with MiXCR from the multiplex PCR reads. The table shows 310,000 or so distinct CDR3 sequences, with 45% to 70% occurring only once. In germline, CDR1 is MNHEY, CDR2 SVGAGI. V was shortened by 2 bases and J by 6 bases, with 11 bases between the two germline ends. The CDR3 sequence is 14 residues long.

The chain combines TRBV6-5 with TRBJ1-5, with TRBD1 as a possible D gene (6 bases). Source material: peripheral blood. This receptor was identified in a woman aged 25-40 years with primary liver carcinoma and hepatitis B virus infection. The CDR3 DNA follows: TGTGCCAGCAGTTACAGCGGGGGGCGTCAGCCCCAGCATTTT. Translating gives CASSYSGGRQPQHF.